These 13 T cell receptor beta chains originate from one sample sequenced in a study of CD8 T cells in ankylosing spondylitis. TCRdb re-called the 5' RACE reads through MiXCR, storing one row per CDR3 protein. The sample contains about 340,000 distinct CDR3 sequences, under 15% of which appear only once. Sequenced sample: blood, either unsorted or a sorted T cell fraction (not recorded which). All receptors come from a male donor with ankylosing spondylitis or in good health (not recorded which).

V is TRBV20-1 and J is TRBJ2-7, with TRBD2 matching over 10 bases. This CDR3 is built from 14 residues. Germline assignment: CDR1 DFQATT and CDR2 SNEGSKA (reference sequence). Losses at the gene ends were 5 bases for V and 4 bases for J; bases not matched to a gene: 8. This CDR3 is CSAGESGGVYEQYF. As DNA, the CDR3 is TGCAGTGCTGGGGAGAGCGGGGGGGTTTACGAGCAGTACTTC.

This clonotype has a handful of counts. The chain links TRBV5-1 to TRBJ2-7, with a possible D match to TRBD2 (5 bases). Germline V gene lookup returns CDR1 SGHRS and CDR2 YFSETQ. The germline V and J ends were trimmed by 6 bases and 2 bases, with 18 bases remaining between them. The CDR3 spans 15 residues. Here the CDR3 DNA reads TGCGCCAGCAAAGAGCTTGGCGGGCGAGCCTACGAGCAGTACTTC. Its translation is CASKELGGRAYEQYF.

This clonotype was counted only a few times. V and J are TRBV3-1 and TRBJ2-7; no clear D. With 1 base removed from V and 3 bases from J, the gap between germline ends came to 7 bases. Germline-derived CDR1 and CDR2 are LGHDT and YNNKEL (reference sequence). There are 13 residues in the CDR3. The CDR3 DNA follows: TGTGCCAGCAGCCAAGGTAGAGACTACGAGCAGTACTTC. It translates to CASSQGRDYEQYF.

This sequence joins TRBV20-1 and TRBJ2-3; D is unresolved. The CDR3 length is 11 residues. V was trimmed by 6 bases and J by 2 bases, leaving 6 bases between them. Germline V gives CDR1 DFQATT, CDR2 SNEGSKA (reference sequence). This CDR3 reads CSAKTTDTQYF. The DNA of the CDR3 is TGCAGTGCAAAGACCACAGATACGCAGTATTTT.

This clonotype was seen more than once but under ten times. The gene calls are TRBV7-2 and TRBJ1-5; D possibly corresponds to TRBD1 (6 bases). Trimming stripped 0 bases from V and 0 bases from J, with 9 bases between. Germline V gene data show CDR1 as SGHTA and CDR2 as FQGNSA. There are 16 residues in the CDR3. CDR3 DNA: TGTGCCAGCAGCTTAGCGGGGGCCCCTAGCAATCAGCCCCAGCATTTT. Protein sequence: CASSLAGAPSNQPQHF.

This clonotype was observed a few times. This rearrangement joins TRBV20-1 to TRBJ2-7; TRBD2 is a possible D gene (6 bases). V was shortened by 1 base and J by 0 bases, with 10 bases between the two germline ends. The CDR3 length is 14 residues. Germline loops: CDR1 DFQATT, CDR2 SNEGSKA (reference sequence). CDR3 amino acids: CSARVPGLSYEQYF. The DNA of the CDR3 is TGCAGTGCTAGAGTCCCGGGACTCTCCTACGAGCAGTACTTC.

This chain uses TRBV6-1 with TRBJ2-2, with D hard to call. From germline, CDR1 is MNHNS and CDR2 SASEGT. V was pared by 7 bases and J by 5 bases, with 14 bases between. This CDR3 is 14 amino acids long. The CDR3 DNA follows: TGTGCCAGCACACCGGGCGGTCCAACCGGGGAGCTGTTTTTT. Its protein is CASTPGGPTGELFF.

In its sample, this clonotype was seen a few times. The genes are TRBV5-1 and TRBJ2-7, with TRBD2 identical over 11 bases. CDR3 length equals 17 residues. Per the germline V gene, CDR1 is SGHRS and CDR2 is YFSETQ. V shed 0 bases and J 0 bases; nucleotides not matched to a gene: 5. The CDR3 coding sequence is TGCGCCAGCAGCTTGGGGTCCACTAGCGGGGGCTCCTACGAGCAGTACTTC. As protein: CASSLGSTSGGSYEQYF. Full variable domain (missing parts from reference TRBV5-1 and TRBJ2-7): KAGVTQTPRYLIKTRGQQVTLSCSPISGHRSVSWYQQTPGQGLQFLFEYFSETQRNKGNFPGRFSGRQFSNSRSEMNVSTLELGDSALYLCASSLGSTSGGSYEQYFGPGTRLTVT.

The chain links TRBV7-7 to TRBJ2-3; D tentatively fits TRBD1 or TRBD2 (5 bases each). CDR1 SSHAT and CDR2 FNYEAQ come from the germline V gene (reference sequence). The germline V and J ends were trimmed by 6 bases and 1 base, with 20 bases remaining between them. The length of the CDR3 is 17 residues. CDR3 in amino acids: CASSYNPGHVGTDTQYF. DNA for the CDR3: TGTGCCAGCAGTTATAACCCGGGGCACGTCGGCACAGATACGCAGTATTTT. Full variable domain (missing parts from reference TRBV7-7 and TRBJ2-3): GAGVSQSPRYKVTKRGQDVTLRCDPISSHATLYWYQQALGQGPEFLTYFNYEAQPDKSGLPSDRFSAERPEGSISTLTIQRTEQRDSAMYRCASSYNPGHVGTDTQYFGPGTRLTVL.

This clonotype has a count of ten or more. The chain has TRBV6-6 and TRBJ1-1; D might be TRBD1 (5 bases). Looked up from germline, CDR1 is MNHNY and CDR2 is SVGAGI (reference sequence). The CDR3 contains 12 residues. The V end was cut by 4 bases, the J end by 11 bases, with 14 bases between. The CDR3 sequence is CASSLGEVDAFF. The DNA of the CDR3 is TGTGCCAGCAGTTTAGGGGAAGTGGATGCTTTCTTT.

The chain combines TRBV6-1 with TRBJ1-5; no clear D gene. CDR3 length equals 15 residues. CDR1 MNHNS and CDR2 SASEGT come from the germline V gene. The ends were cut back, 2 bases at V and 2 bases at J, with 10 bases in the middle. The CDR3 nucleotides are TGTGCCAGCAGTGAAAGCTGGGAAGGCAATCAGCCCCAGCATTTT. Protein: CASSESWEGNQPQHF.

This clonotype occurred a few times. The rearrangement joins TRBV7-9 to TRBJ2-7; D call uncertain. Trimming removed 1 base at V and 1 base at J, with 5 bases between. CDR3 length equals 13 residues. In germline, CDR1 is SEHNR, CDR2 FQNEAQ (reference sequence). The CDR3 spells CASSLGISYEQYF. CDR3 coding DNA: TGTGCCAGCAGCTTAGGAATTTCCTACGAGCAGTACTTC.

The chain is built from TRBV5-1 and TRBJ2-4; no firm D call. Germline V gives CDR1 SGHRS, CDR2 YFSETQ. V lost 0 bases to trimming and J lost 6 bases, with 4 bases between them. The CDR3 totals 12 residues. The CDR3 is CASSLESNIQYF. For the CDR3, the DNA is TGCGCCAGCAGCTTGGAATCAAACATTCAGTACTTC.